Shown below are 14 T cell receptor beta chains from a single sample sequenced in a study of blood T cell repertoires in COVID-19. The method was immunoSEQ multiplex PCR; TCRdb's version includes in-frame clones alone and lacks a portion of them. The table includes more than 200,000 clones, 86% detected once. Material: peripheral blood. The origin of the receptors is a woman aged 50 to 65 with COVID-19, enrolled during active disease.

This clone appeared a few times. The chain employs TRBV15 and TRBJ1-5; 8 nucleotides match TRBD1. Germline V gene sequence: CDR1 LNHNV, CDR2 YYDKDF (reference sequence). The CDR3 contains 13 residues. J lost 14 bases, V lost 5 bases, and 11 bases had no gene match. Here the CDR3 reads CATSGTGSSKKHF. CDR3 nucleotides: TGTGCCACCAGCGGGACAGGTTCTAGTAAAAAGCATTTT.

This clone was counted a single time. The rearrangement links TRBV11-2 to TRBJ2-1; D may be TRBD1 (5 bases). The CDR3 loop spans 15 amino acids. V was clipped by 1 base and J by 6 bases, with 13 bases between them. Germline assignment: CDR1 SGHAT and CDR2 FQNNGV. CDR3 DNA sequence: TGTGCCAGCAGCTTAGCCCAGGGCTACTTCAATGAGCAGTTCTTC. Its protein product is CASSLAQGYFNEQFF.

This clone showed up just once. The V and J genes are TRBV6-5 and TRBJ1-1; 8 bases align to TRBD1. Germline V gives CDR1 MNHEY, CDR2 SVGAGI. This CDR3 spans 14 amino acids. Trimming cost V 2 bases and J 1 base; bases outside gene matches: 0. The CDR3 nucleotides are TGTGCCAGCAGTTACGGACAGGGGAACACTGAAGCTTTCTTT. It encodes CASSYGQGNTEAFF.

The genes are TRBV10-2 and TRBJ1-5, with a tentative D call TRBD1 (5 bases). Germline V gene lookup returns CDR1 WSHSY and CDR2 SAAADI. V was trimmed by 6 bases and J by 5 bases, leaving 11 bases between them. The CDR3 extends over 13 amino acids. The CDR3 loop is CASRGEGYQPQHF. DNA of the CDR3: TGCGCCAGCAGGGGGGAGGGCTATCAGCCCCAGCATTTT.

The chain joins TRBV9 to TRBJ1-2; 7 positions match TRBD1. V gave up 2 bases and J gave up 2 bases; unmatched junction bases: 9. Germline CDR1 is SGDLS and CDR2 is YYNGEE. The CDR3 sequence is 16 residues long. In DNA, the CDR3 is TGTGCCAGCAGCGTTTCTCCCTCGGGACAGAACTATGGCTACACCTTC. It codes for CASSVSPSGQNYGYTF.

The CDR3 reads CASSLDRVQETQYF. The CDR3 coding sequence is TGCGCCAGCAGCTTGGACAGGGTCCAAGAGACCCAGTACTTC. The V and J genes are TRBV5-1 and TRBJ2-5, with D perhaps matching TRBD1 (6 bases). Germline loops: CDR1 SGHRS, CDR2 YFSETQ. V was trimmed by 0 bases and J by 1 base, leaving 7 bases between them. The CDR3 is made up of 14 amino acids.

The chain combines TRBV5-5 with TRBJ1-3, with TRBD1 as a possible D gene (5 bases). CDR3 length equals 17 residues. The germline CDR1 and CDR2 sequences are SGHKS and YYEKEE (reference sequence). Deletions cut 4 bases from V and 0 bases from J, with 17 bases between. The CDR3 nucleotides read TGTGCCAGCAGCCCGCTACCGACAGTGAGCTCTGGAAACACCATATATTTT. Translated, it gives CASSPLPTVSSGNTIYF.

The J gene is TRBJ2-2, the V gene TRBV2; TRBD1 might be the D (5 bases). Germline V gives CDR1 SNHLY, CDR2 FYNNEI. Trimming left V 7 bases short and J 6 bases short, with 12 bases between. This CDR3 region has 13 residues. This CDR3 is CASNQGMAGELFF. The CDR3 DNA follows: TGTGCCAGCAACCAGGGTATGGCCGGGGAGCTGTTTTTT.

A remark on this clone: One end of the junction varies from germline; a read error may be responsible. The V gene is TRBV5-8, the J gene TRBJ1-1, with a tentative D call TRBD1 (6 bases). CDR1 is SGHTS and CDR2 is YDEGEE in the germline V gene. The CDR3 extends over 13 amino acids. The CDR3 DNA reads TGTGCCAGCAGCTTGGGCAAGGACAGCCGGATGTCATTT. Protein: CASSLGKDSRMSF.

This clone occurred a few times. CDR3 sequence reads: CASSRRLVFGNDEQFF. DNA of the CDR3: TGTGCCAGCAGCCGCCGACTAGTTTTTGGGAACGATGAGCAGTTCTTC. The chain has TRBV6-2 or TRBV6-3 and TRBJ2-1, with D tentatively TRBD2 (6 bases). Trimming pared 6 bases from V and 8 bases from J, leaving 23 bases between. This CDR3 contains 16 residues. From germline, CDR1 is MNHEY and CDR2 SVGEGT.

A note on this clone: The same CDR3 is also encoded by other DNA sequences in this sample. The chain joins TRBV5-1 to TRBJ1-4, with TRBD1 identical over 7 bases. This CDR3 is 14 amino acids long. Germline V lookup: CDR1 SGHRS, CDR2 YFSETQ. Trimming at V came to 1 base and at J to 11 bases, leaving 8 bases not matched to a gene. The CDR3 region has the DNA TGCGCCAGCAGCTTGACAGGGGAGAGAGAGAAACTGTTTTTT. It encodes CASSLTGEREKLFF.

V and J are TRBV19 and TRBJ2-1; no clear D. The V and J ends lost 7 bases and 0 bases respectively, with 19 bases between them. CDR1 and CDR2 (germline): LNHDA, SQIVND (reference sequence). This CDR3 has 17 residues. The CDR3 region has the DNA TGTGCCAGTAACTCCGGGTTTAGGTTGAGCTCCTACAATGAGCAGTTCTTC. It yields the protein CASNSGFRLSSYNEQFF.

The J gene is TRBJ2-7, the V gene TRBV6-5; TRBD1 is a possible D gene (6 bases). This CDR3 contains 15 residues. Germline loops: CDR1 MNHEY, CDR2 SVGAGI. V was shortened by 6 bases and J by 2 bases, with 17 bases between the two germline ends. The CDR3 DNA reads as TGTGCCAGCAGGACAGGTTTTTATTCCCCCTACGAGCAGTACTTC. It yields the protein CASRTGFYSPYEQYF.

The rearrangement links TRBV21-1 to TRBJ2-1; the table names TRBD2, a call not compared with the DNA. TRBV21-1 is given as a pseudogene. This CDR3 comprises 15 residues. The CDR3: CASKDRLDDRNEQFF. The CDR3 bases are TGTGCCAGCAAGGATAGACTAGACGATCGCAATGAGCAGTTCTTC.